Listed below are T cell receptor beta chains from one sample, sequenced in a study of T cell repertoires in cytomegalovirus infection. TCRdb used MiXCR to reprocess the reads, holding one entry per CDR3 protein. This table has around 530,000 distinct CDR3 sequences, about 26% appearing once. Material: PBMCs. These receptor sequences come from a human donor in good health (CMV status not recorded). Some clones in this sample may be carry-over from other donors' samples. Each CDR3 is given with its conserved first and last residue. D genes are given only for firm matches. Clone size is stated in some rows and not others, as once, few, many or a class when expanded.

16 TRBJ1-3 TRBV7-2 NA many TGTGCCAGCAGCTTAGCGTCCGGCACTCAACAGAGCACCATATATTTT CASSLASGTQQSTIYF
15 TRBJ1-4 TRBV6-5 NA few TGTGCCAGCAGTTATGATGGTGGCTCTGGAGAAAAACTGTTTTTT CASSYDGGSGEKLFF
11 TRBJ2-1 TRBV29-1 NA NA TGCAGCGTTTTCCTCTACAATGAGCAGTTCTTC CSVFLYNEQFF
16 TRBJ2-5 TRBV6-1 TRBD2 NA TGTGCCAGCAAGTACGGGCGGGAGGGCTCAAGGGAGACCCAGTACTTC CASKYGREGSRETQYF
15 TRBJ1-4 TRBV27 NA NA TGTGCCAGCAGTTTATGGGGGAGCCTGAATGAAAAACTGTTTTTT CASSLWGSLNEKLFF
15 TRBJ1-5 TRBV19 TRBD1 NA TGTGCCAGTAGTCCAGGGACAGGGCCTTATCAGCCCCAGCATTTT CASSPGTGPYQPQHF
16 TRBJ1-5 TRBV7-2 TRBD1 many TGTGCCAGCAGCTTAGAAGGGACAGTGCTCAATCAGCCCCAGCATTTT CASSLEGTVLNQPQHF
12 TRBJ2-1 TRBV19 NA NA TGTGCCAGTAGTATCTACAGGGATATTCAGTTCTTC CASSIYRDIQFF
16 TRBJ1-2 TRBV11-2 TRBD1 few TGTGCCAGCCGCCCCCTCCGGGACAGACGTATCTATGGCTACACCTTC CASRPLRDRRIYGYTF
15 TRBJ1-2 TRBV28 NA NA TGTGCCAGCAGTTCCGGGGGGACGGGTAACTATGGCTACACCTTC CASSSGGTGNYGYTF
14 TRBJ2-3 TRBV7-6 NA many TGTGCCAGCAGCTTATCCTATAGCACAGATACGCAGTATTTT CASSLSYSTDTQYF
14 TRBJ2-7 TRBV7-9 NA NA TGTGCCAGCAGCCCATACAGGGTCGGGAGCGAGCAGTACTTC CASSPYRVGSEQYF
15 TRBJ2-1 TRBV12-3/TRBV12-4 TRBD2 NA TGTGCCAGCAGTCCAAAGCGGGGACTAAGTGGTGAGCAGTTCTTC CASSPKRGLSGEQFF
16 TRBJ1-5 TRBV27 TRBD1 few TGTGCCAGCAGGAGTAGTGGGACAGGGGGTTTTCAGCCCCAGCATTTT CASRSSGTGGFQPQHF
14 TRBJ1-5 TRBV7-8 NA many TGTGCCAGCAGCTTAGCGCAGGGCAATCAGCCCCAGCATTTT CASSLAQGNQPQHF
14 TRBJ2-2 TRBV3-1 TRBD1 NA TGTGCCAGCAGCCAAGTCAGGGGGACCGGGGAGCTGTTTTTT CASSQVRGTGELFF
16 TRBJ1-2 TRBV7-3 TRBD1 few TGTGCCAGCAGCCCACCCAGGGGGATGACTAACTATGGCTACACCTTC CASSPPRGMTNYGYTF
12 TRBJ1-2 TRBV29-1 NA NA TGCAGCGTCGCCTACCAGACAGATGGCTACACCTTC CSVAYQTDGYTF
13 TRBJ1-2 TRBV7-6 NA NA TGTGCCAGCAGCGCGACAGGTTTCTCTGGCTACACCTTC CASSATGFSGYTF
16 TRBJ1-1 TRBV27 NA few TGTGCCAGCAGTTTATCGAGATGGCAAGGGGCCACTGAAGCTTTCTTT CASSLSRWQGATEAFF
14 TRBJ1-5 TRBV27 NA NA TGTGCCAGCAGTTTATCGACTTCGGGACAGCCCCAGCATTTT CASSLSTSGQPQHF
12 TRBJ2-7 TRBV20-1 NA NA TGCAGTGCCAATTACAGGCAATACGAGCAGTACTTC CSANYRQYEQYF
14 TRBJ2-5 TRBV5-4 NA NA TGTGCCAGCAGCTATCAGGGTTCCGAGGAGACCCAGTACTTC CASSYQGSEETQYF
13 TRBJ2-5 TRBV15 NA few TGTGCCACCAGCAGAGATAGGTCAGAGACCCAGTACTTC CATSRDRSETQYF
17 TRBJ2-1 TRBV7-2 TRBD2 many TGTGCCAGCAGCCTATGGGTTAGCGGGAGAAGGGAGAATGAGCAGTTCTTC CASSLWVSGRRENEQFF
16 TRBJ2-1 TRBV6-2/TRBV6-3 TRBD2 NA TGTGCCAGCAGACCTGCTCGTGGACTAGCGGACAATGAGCAGTTCTTC CASRPARGLADNEQFF
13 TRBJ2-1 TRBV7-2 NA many TGTGCCAGCAGCCGTCCCCGCGCTAATGAGCAGTTCTTC CASSRPRANEQFF
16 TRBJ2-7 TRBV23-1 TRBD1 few TGCGCCAGCAGTCGGAGACAGGGGCCCCCCTCCTACGAGCAGTACTTC CASSRRQGPPSYEQYF
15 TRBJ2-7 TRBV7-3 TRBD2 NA TGTGCCAGCAGCTCCCGGACTAGCGCTATCTACGAGCAGTACTTC CASSSRTSAIYEQYF